Below are 24 T cell receptor beta chains sequenced from a single sample in a study of CD4+ T cells in melanoma (dated by TCRdb to about 2022). Receptor amplification or capture employed the immunoSEQ multiplex PCR assay. The source is immuneACCESS, and TCRdb retained only in-frame sequences with V and J called. Part of the clones is not carried over; for the studies checked, unresolved V genes explain less than half of this, and the remainder is unexplained. Across this sample there are 15,000 to 20,000 clones, with 81% seen only once. About 5.4% of the sample rests with the top ten. Sequencing was carried out using cells from a culture (not recorded whether cultured in vitro). The receptors were sampled from a human donor with melanoma.

This chain connects TRBV4-1 to TRBJ2-4; 13 positions match TRBD2. The germline CDR1 and CDR2 sequences are MGHRA and YSYEKL. CDR3 length equals 17 residues. V gave up 7 bases and J gave up 3 bases; unmatched junction bases: 9. This CDR3 is CASTRTSGGKGKNIQYF. DNA for the CDR3: TGCGCCAGCACACGGACTAGCGGGGGCAAGGGCAAAAACATTCAGTACTTC.

The chain carries TRBV19 and TRBJ2-4, with 12 bases matching TRBD2. There are 20 residues in the CDR3. Germline loops: CDR1 LNHDA, CDR2 SQIVND (reference sequence). The J segment lost 2 bases and the V segment lost 5 bases, leaving 16 bases of the junction unmatched. The CDR3 reads CASSWEGPSGGAGSKNIQYF. CDR3 coding DNA: TGTGCCAGTAGTTGGGAGGGGCCTAGCGGGGGGGCTGGGTCCAAAAACATTCAGTACTTC. The full variable domain, its missing parts supplied by reference TRBV19 and TRBJ2-4, is DGGITQSPKYLFRKEGQNVTLSCEQNLNHDAMYWYRQDPGQGLRLIYYSQIVNDFQKGDIAEGYSVSREKKESFPLTVTSAQKNPTAFYLCASSWEGPSGGAGSKNIQYFGAGTRLSVL.

This clone was seen once. The rearrangement joins TRBV7-2 to TRBJ2-2; D not certain. Germline V gene data show CDR1 as SGHTA and CDR2 as FQGNSA. The CDR3 length is 15 residues. Trimming left V 4 bases short and J 0 bases short, with 9 bases between. The chain's CDR3 is CASSYDGANTGELFF. The CDR3 DNA sequence: TGTGCCAGCAGCTATGACGGAGCGAACACCGGGGAGCTGTTTTTT.

The chain employs TRBV7-2 and TRBJ2-3, with a tentative D call TRBD2 (7 bases). V lost 2 bases and J 2 bases, leaving 14 bases between the germline ends. CDR1 and CDR2 (germline): SGHTA, FQGNSA. The CDR3 length is 16 residues. The CDR3 region is CASSLRWGGPTDTQYF. The DNA for the CDR3 is TGTGCCAGCAGCTTAAGGTGGGGGGGCCCCACAGATACGCAGTATTTT.

V is TRBV5-1 and J is TRBJ2-6; D uncertain. V shed 1 base and J shed 4 bases, with 9 bases lying between them. CDR3 length: 15 residues. Germline V gives CDR1 SGHRS, CDR2 YFSETQ. The CDR3 loop reads CASSLLVGGANVLTF. CDR3 bases: TGCGCCAGCAGCTTGCTGGTAGGGGGGGCCAACGTCCTGACTTTC.

V and J are TRBV6-1 and TRBJ1-6, with a possible D match to TRBD1 (6 bases). The ends were cut back, 3 bases at V and 10 bases at J, with 13 bases in the middle. Germline V lookup: CDR1 MNHNS, CDR2 SASEGT. The CDR3 sequence is 14 residues long. The CDR3 DNA reads TGTGCCAGCAGTGATATGGACAGACTATCACCCCTCCACTTT. As protein: CASSDMDRLSPLHF.

This clone was counted between two and nine times. The chain recombines TRBV11-2 with TRBJ2-2; D is uncertain. The germline gives CDR1 SGHAT, CDR2 FQNNGV. The CDR3 loop spans 15 amino acids. Trimming left V 3 bases short and J 2 bases short, with 10 bases between. The CDR3 protein is CASSFGLINTGELFF. The CDR3, as DNA: TGTGCCAGCAGCTTCGGGCTGATTAACACCGGGGAGCTGTTTTTT.

The chain is built from TRBV18 and TRBJ1-4; the D is unclear. CDR1 KGHSH and CDR2 LQKENI come from the germline V gene. Trimming took 0 bases from V and 4 from J, leaving 9 bases between them. The CDR3 is 15 residues long. CDR3 sequence reads: CASSPPGPHNEKLFF. CDR3 in DNA: TGTGCCAGCTCACCACCCGGCCCCCATAATGAAAAACTGTTTTTT.

This clone was observed a few times. The chain combines TRBV4-2 with TRBJ1-2, with a weak D call TRBD1 (6 bases). This CDR3 has 18 residues. Germline V gives CDR1 LGHNA, CDR2 YNFKEQ. The germline V and J ends were trimmed by 1 base and 6 bases, with 24 bases remaining between them. CDR3 in amino acids: CASSQAVGLGGSGDGYTF. CDR3 coding DNA: TGTGCCAGCAGCCAAGCGGTGGGGTTGGGGGGGTCAGGGGATGGCTACACCTTC.

The rearrangement uses TRBV5-4 and TRBJ2-1; TRBD2 is a possible D gene (7 bases). The germline V gene has CDR1 SGHNT and CDR2 YYREEE (reference sequence). This CDR3 has 16 residues. Trimming stripped 4 bases from V and 0 bases from J, with 14 bases between. CDR3 region: CASSPVRGGSYNEQFF. CDR3 nucleotides: TGTGCCAGCAGCCCGGTTAGGGGGGGCTCCTACAATGAGCAGTTCTTC.

This chain uses TRBV5-6 with TRBJ1-1; D is ambiguous. Germline assignment: CDR1 SGHDT and CDR2 YYEEEE. The CDR3 sequence is 15 residues long. V lost 4 bases to trimming and J lost 0 bases, with 13 bases between them. CDR3 sequence: CASSADGGMNTEAFF. The CDR3 DNA follows: TGTGCCAGCAGCGCCGATGGCGGTATGAACACTGAAGCTTTCTTT.

The rearrangement links TRBV5-1 to TRBJ2-3; D is possibly TRBD1 (5 bases). CDR3 length: 14 amino acids. Germline CDR1 SGHRS, CDR2 YFSETQ. V gave up 3 bases and J gave up 5 bases, with 13 bases separating them. The CDR3 is CASSSRQGRDTQYF. In nucleotides, the CDR3 is TGCGCCAGCAGCTCCCGGCAGGGAAGAGATACGCAGTATTTT.

This chain uses TRBV6-1 with TRBJ2-1; D tentatively fits TRBD1 or TRBD2 (6 bases each). V lost 6 bases and J 4 bases, leaving 10 bases between the germline ends. The CDR3 is made up of 13 amino acids. CDR1 MNHNS and CDR2 SASEGT come from the germline V gene. CDR3 in DNA: TGTGCCAGCAGGCGGGACATGTACAATGAGCAGTTCTTC. This translates into CASRRDMYNEQFF.

This rearrangement joins TRBV18 to TRBJ1-2, with 9 positions matching TRBD1. Germline trimming cut 1 base from V and 4 bases from J; bases unmatched to any gene: 4. The V gene's germline CDR1 is KGHSH and CDR2 LQKENI. This CDR3 is 15 amino acids long. DNA of the CDR3: TGTGCCAGCTCACCACGGACAGGGGTTGGCTATGGCTACACCTTC. As protein: CASSPRTGVGYGYTF.

The chain uses TRBV6-5 and TRBJ2-5, with 7 bases fitting TRBD2. From germline, CDR1 is MNHEY and CDR2 SVGAGI. The J segment lost 5 bases and the V segment lost 0 bases, leaving 6 bases of the junction unmatched. There are 15 residues in the CDR3. The CDR3 nucleotides read TGTGCCAGCAGTTACTCGAGGACTAGTCTCGAGACCCAGTACTTC. Its translation is CASSYSRTSLETQYF.

The gene calls are TRBV5-1 and TRBJ2-5, with TRBD2 matching over 11 bases. V lost 1 base to trimming and J lost 2 bases; unmatched junction nucleotides: 4. The CDR3 runs 16 residues. Germline V gene sequence: CDR1 SGHRS, CDR2 YFSETQ. This CDR3 reads CASSLTSGGTQETQYF. As DNA, the CDR3 is TGCGCCAGCAGCTTGACTAGCGGGGGAACTCAAGAGACCCAGTACTTC.

The chain combines TRBV5-1 with TRBJ1-3, with unresolved D. The V gene's germline CDR1 is SGHRS and CDR2 YFSETQ. The V gene lost 5 bases and the J gene lost 2 bases, with 8 bases spanning the gap. CDR3 length: 13 amino acids. The CDR3 DNA reads as TGCGCCAGCAGGGAGGGAACTGGAAACACCATATATTTT. Encoded protein: CASREGTGNTIYF.

The V and J genes are TRBV18 and TRBJ2-7; 11 nucleotides match TRBD1. Germline assignment: CDR1 KGHSH and CDR2 LQKENI. The CDR3 spans 15 residues. V trimming: 3 bases; J trimming: 3 bases; junction bases outside the gene matches: 4. The CDR3 sequence: CASSPVGQGGYEQYF. The CDR3 bases are TGTGCCAGCTCACCTGTGGGACAGGGGGGCTACGAGCAGTACTTC.

The chain joins TRBV9 to TRBJ1-2, with 8 bases aligning to TRBD1. Germline V lookup: CDR1 SGDLS, CDR2 YYNGEE. The V gene end was trimmed by 4 bases and the J gene end by 3 bases; junction bases not matched to a gene: 11. This CDR3 has 16 amino acids. CDR3 nucleotide sequence: TGTGCCAGCAGCTCCCAGGGGGCAGGGAAAGACTATGGCTACACCTTC. Translated: CASSSQGAGKDYGYTF. Complete variable domain (other parts from reference TRBV9 and TRBJ1-2): DSGVTQTPKHLITATGQRVTLRCSPRSGDLSVYWYQQSLDQGLQFLIQYYNGEERAKGNILERFSAQQFPDLHSELNLSSLELGDSALYFCASSSQGAGKDYGYTFGSGTRLTVV.

The chain joins TRBV19 to TRBJ1-4; D ambiguous. The CDR3 totals 15 residues. CDR1 and CDR2 from the germline V gene are LNHDA and SQIVND (reference sequence). The V end lost 7 bases, the J end lost 0 bases, and 12 bases lay between the germline ends. The CDR3 spells CASKREPATNEKLFF. For the CDR3, the DNA is TGTGCCAGTAAGAGAGAACCTGCAACTAATGAAAAACTGTTTTTT.

The chain has TRBV11-3 and TRBJ2-2, with TRBD1 matching over 12 bases. V gave up 4 bases and J gave up 4 bases; unmatched junction bases: 13. This CDR3 is 19 amino acids long. Germline loops: CDR1 SGHNT, CDR2 YENEEA. The CDR3 is CASSSGTGGSWWGTGELFF. Here the CDR3 DNA reads TGTGCCAGCAGCTCCGGGACAGGGGGCTCATGGTGGGGCACCGGGGAGCTGTTTTTT. Full variable domain (outside the CDR3, taken from reference TRBV11-3 and TRBJ2-2): EAGVVQSPRYKIIEKKQPVAFWCNPISGHNTLYWYLQNLGQGPELLIRYENEEAVDDSQLPKDRFSAERLKGVDSTLKIQPAELGDSAVYLCASSSGTGGSWWGTGELFFGEGSRLTVL.

This chain's CDR3 is CASSSGGWSTDTQYF. The CDR3 bases are TGTGCCAGCAGCTCGGGGGGCTGGAGCACAGATACGCAGTATTTT. The chain couples TRBV9 to TRBJ2-3, with D possibly matching TRBD2 (7 bases). The ends were cut back, 4 bases at V and 0 bases at J, with 12 bases in the middle. CDR3 size: 15 residues. In germline, CDR1 is SGDLS, CDR2 YYNGEE.

This chain links TRBV9 with TRBJ1-3, with unresolved D. The CDR3 is 15 amino acids. The ends were cut back, 4 bases at V and 0 bases at J, with 11 bases in the middle. Germline assignment: CDR1 SGDLS and CDR2 YYNGEE. The CDR3 sequence is CASSPRRDSGNTIYF. Here the CDR3 DNA reads TGTGCCAGCAGCCCCAGACGGGACTCTGGAAACACCATATATTTT.

The chain is built from TRBV29-1 and TRBJ1-1, with D hard to call. Trimming removed 7 bases from V and 2 bases from J, with 8 bases in between. CDR3 length: 11 amino acids. Germline lookup yields CDR1 SQVTM and CDR2 ANQGSEA. The CDR3 loop reads CSAEHNTEAFF. CDR3 DNA: TGCAGCGCCGAACATAACACTGAAGCTTTCTTT.